The 30 T cell receptor beta chains listed next were all sequenced from one sample in a study of T cell responses to AZD1222 COVID-19 vaccine. The table came from immunoSEQ multiplex PCR; TCRdb's copy has only in-frame clones and leaves some out. The data show around 130,000 clones, with just over 85% seen just once and around 3.5% held by the top ten. The material sequenced was peripheral blood, taken on day 0 of AZD1222 vaccination. These receptors were collected from an adult in good health.

This sequence joins TRBV11-2 and TRBJ1-2; TRBD1 matches 8 bases. CDR1 SGHAT and CDR2 FQNNGV come from the germline V gene. This CDR3 is built from 16 residues. Germline trimming cut 1 base from V and 6 bases from J; bases unmatched to any gene: 10. DNA for the CDR3: TGTGCCAGCAGCTTAGTCGGCAGGGGGCATGGTAATGGCTACACCTTC. As protein: CASSLVGRGHGNGYTF.

J is TRBJ1-1 and V is TRBV5-6; D unresolved. CDR1 and CDR2 from the germline V gene are SGHDT and YYEEEE. V lost 1 base and J 1 base, leaving 5 bases between the germline ends. This CDR3 has 13 residues. Here the CDR3 reads CASSLLGNTEAFF. The CDR3 region has the DNA TGTGCCAGCAGCTTGCTGGGGAACACTGAAGCTTTCTTT.

The chain uses TRBV7-2 and TRBJ2-1; 7 positions match TRBD2. Germline values: CDR1 SGHTA, CDR2 FQGNSA. The CDR3 loop spans 15 amino acids. V dropped 4 bases and J dropped 5; count of bases not matched to a gene: 8. CDR3 sequence: CASSWSGTSDNEQFF. The CDR3 DNA follows: TGTGCCAGCAGCTGGAGCGGTACTAGCGACAATGAGCAGTTCTTC.

The V gene is TRBV29-1, the J gene TRBJ1-2; no clear D gene. This CDR3 comprises 13 residues. Germline loops: CDR1 SQVTM, CDR2 ANQGSEA. The V and J ends lost 6 bases and 4 bases respectively, with 15 bases between them. This CDR3 reads CSVAPPEVYGYTF. CDR3 coding DNA: TGCAGCGTCGCCCCGCCCGAGGTCTATGGCTACACCTTC.

This chain joins TRBV12-5 and TRBJ2-3, with 9 bases aligning to TRBD1. The CDR3 has 17 residues. The junction had 8 bases not matched to a gene; V was cut back by 0 bases and J by 4 bases. In germline, CDR1 is LGHNT, CDR2 FRNRAP. CDR3 amino acids: CASGLVLGTGSPDTQYF. The CDR3 DNA sequence: TGTGCTAGTGGTTTGGTACTCGGGACAGGGTCCCCAGATACGCAGTATTTT.

The V gene is TRBV13, the J gene TRBJ1-6; 8 bases line up with TRBD1. This CDR3 contains 15 residues. Trimming cost V 2 bases and J 7 bases; bases outside gene matches: 4. Looked up from germline, CDR1 is PRHDT and CDR2 is FYEKMQ (reference sequence). CDR3 sequence: CASSLRTGLNSPLHF. The CDR3 region has the DNA TGTGCCAGCAGCTTAAGGACAGGGTTAAATTCACCCCTCCACTTT.

This clone was seen a few times. The chain recombines TRBV13 with TRBJ1-2, with 9 bases identical to TRBD1. J gave up 0 bases and V 5 bases, and 4 bases lay outside the gene matches. Germline loops: CDR1 PRHDT, CDR2 FYEKMQ (reference sequence). CDR3 length: 15 residues. The CDR3 region has the DNA TGTGCCAGCAGCCGGGACAGGGCTACTAACTATGGCTACACCTTC. This gives the protein CASSRDRATNYGYTF.

The chain joins TRBV18 to TRBJ2-7; 9 bases agree with TRBD2. V gave up 9 bases and J gave up 4 bases; unmatched junction bases: 10. From germline, CDR1 is KGHSH and CDR2 LQKENI. The CDR3 runs to 14 residues. The CDR3 here is CASSPTSGLYEQYF. In nucleotides, the CDR3 is TGTGCCAGTTCCCCCACTAGCGGGTTATACGAGCAGTACTTC.

This chain links TRBV19 with TRBJ2-2, with 8 bases identical to TRBD2. This CDR3 is 15 amino acids long. V trimming: 8 bases; J trimming: 5 bases; junction bases outside the gene matches: 10. Germline V CDR1 and CDR2: LNHDA, SQIVND (reference sequence). DNA for the CDR3: TGTGCCAGTCGAGCTAGCGGGCTTAGGACCGGGGAGCTGTTTTTT. It specifies CASRASGLRTGELFF.

The chain is built from TRBV7-9 and TRBJ2-2; 7 bases agree with TRBD2. The CDR3 totals 17 residues. CDR1 SEHNR and CDR2 FQNEAQ come from the germline V gene (reference sequence). V shed 3 bases, J shed 6 bases, and the junction held 13 bases outside the gene matches. The CDR3 loop reads CASSLPGGPYFAGELFF. CDR3 nucleotides: TGTGCCAGCAGCTTGCCGGGGGGACCTTATTTCGCCGGGGAGCTGTTTTTT.

In this sample, this clone turned up once. The chain combines TRBV19 with TRBJ2-2, with a possible D match to TRBD2 (5 bases). Per the germline V gene, CDR1 is LNHDA and CDR2 is SQIVND (reference sequence). The CDR3 sequence is 12 residues long. V was pared by 10 bases and J by 4 bases, with 10 bases between. CDR3 in DNA: TGTGCCACATTACGGGGCACCGGGGAGCTGTTTTTT. Translation gives CATLRGTGELFF.

V is TRBV18 and J is TRBJ2-5; 7 bases map to TRBD1. CDR3 length: 12 amino acids. V was pared by 6 bases and J by 4 bases, with 2 bases of the junction left unmatched. CDR1 is KGHSH and CDR2 is LQKENI in the germline V gene. CDR3 in DNA: TGTGCCAGCTCTCACAGGGGAGAGACCCAGTACTTC. Its translation is CASSHRGETQYF.

The rearrangement uses TRBV11-2 and TRBJ1-6; weak D call: TRBD1 (6 bases). V lost 5 bases and J lost 7, with 12 bases in between. CDR3 length: 14 amino acids. CDR1 and CDR2 (germline): SGHAT, FQNNGV. The CDR3 coding sequence is TGTGCCAGCAGCCTTCAGGGGTTGAATTCACCCCTCCACTTT. Translation gives CASSLQGLNSPLHF. Together with reference TRBV11-2 and TRBJ1-6, the CDR3 gives the full variable domain: EAGVAQSPRYKIIEKRQSVAFWCNPISGHATLYWYQQILGQGPKLLIQFQNNGVVDDSQLPKDRFSAERLKGVDSTLKIQPAKLEDSAVYLCASSLQGLNSPLHFGNGTRLTVT.

This chain connects TRBV7-9 to TRBJ1-6; D uncertain. V was shortened by 4 bases and J by 7 bases, with 14 bases between the two germline ends. CDR3 length: 15 residues. In germline, CDR1 is SEHNR, CDR2 FQNEAQ (reference sequence). The CDR3 sequence is CASSSPTGENSPLHF. Here the CDR3 DNA reads TGTGCCAGCAGCTCTCCTACCGGGGAAAATTCACCCCTCCACTTT.

The chain recombines TRBV2 with TRBJ2-4, with D perhaps being TRBD1 or TRBD2 (5 bases each). V shed 7 bases and J shed 3 bases, with 10 bases lying between them. Germline CDR1 is SNHLY and CDR2 is FYNNEI. There are 13 residues in the CDR3. The CDR3 nucleotides are TGTGCCAGCACCCGGGACCACAAAAACATTCAGTACTTC. Residues: CASTRDHKNIQYF.

The chain carries TRBV6-5 and TRBJ2-1, with D perhaps matching TRBD1 (6 bases). Germline values: CDR1 MNHEY, CDR2 SVGAGI. CDR3 length: 16 residues. V was cut by 0 bases and J by 5 bases, with 14 bases left in between. This chain's CDR3 is CASSYSTRGSDNEQFF. The CDR3 region has the DNA TGTGCCAGCAGTTACTCGACCAGGGGTAGTGACAATGAGCAGTTCTTC.

The chain combines TRBV2 with TRBJ1-6, with 9 nucleotides matching TRBD1. Germline V gives CDR1 SNHLY, CDR2 FYNNEI. V was pared by 7 bases and J by 8 bases, with 9 bases of the junction left unmatched. The CDR3 sequence is 15 residues long. The CDR3 region is CASIFGTGIDSPLHF. CDR3 bases: TGTGCCAGCATCTTCGGGACAGGGATCGATTCACCCCTCCACTTT.

V is TRBV6-1 and J is TRBJ1-3; D remains unclear. CDR1 is MNHNS, CDR2 SASEGT, per germline. Trimming stripped 1 base from V and 0 bases from J, with 22 bases between. The CDR3 is 20 residues long. CDR3 bases: TGTGCCAGCAGTGAAGGAGGATTGGAGGGAGAGGTATTCTCTGGAAACACCATATATTTT. Its translation is CASSEGGLEGEVFSGNTIYF.

V gene TRBV3-1 (or the pseudogene TRBV3-2) combines with J gene TRBJ1-1; no firm D call. The CDR3 runs 14 residues. Looked up from germline, CDR1 is LGHDT and CDR2 is YNNKEL (reference sequence). The V and J ends lost 4 bases and 1 base respectively, with 10 bases between them. CDR3 sequence: CASSLNTANTEAFF. The DNA of the CDR3 is TGTGCCAGCAGCCTCAATACTGCGAACACTGAAGCTTTCTTT.

The chain is built from TRBV10-2 and TRBJ1-5, with 7 bases that match TRBD1. Germline loops: CDR1 WSHSY, CDR2 SAAADI. This CDR3 has 14 amino acids. V dropped 2 bases and J dropped 6; count of bases not matched to a gene: 4. This chain's CDR3 is CASSEDRAGQPQHF. DNA for the CDR3: TGCGCCAGCAGTGAGGACAGGGCGGGTCAGCCCCAGCATTTT.

This clone was seen a single time. CDR3 nucleotides: TGTGCCAGTGCGGGGCGGGGGTCCTACGAGCAGTACTTC. Amino acids: CASAGRGSYEQYF. V is TRBV19 and J is TRBJ2-7; 7 nucleotides agree with TRBD2. This CDR3 comprises 13 residues. Germline CDR1 and CDR2: LNHDA and SQIVND (reference sequence). Trimming removed 8 bases from V and 1 base from J; junction bases left unmatched: 5. Full variable domain (remainder filled in from reference TRBV19 and TRBJ2-7): DGGITQSPKYLFRKEGQNVTLSCEQNLNHDAMYWYRQDPGQGLRLIYYSQIVNDFQKGDIAEGYSVSREKKESFPLTVTSAQKNPTAFYLCASAGRGSYEQYFGPGTRLTVT.

This chain joins TRBV6-5 and TRBJ2-7; 7 bases agree with TRBD1. The CDR3 loop spans 14 amino acids. The J segment lost 2 bases and the V segment lost 6 bases, leaving 7 bases of the junction unmatched. Germline values: CDR1 MNHEY, CDR2 SVGAGI. The CDR3 region is CASRIDRAPYEQYF. The CDR3, as DNA: TGTGCCAGCAGAATAGACAGGGCTCCCTACGAGCAGTACTTC.

This clone came up once. V and J are TRBV6-2 or TRBV6-3 and TRBJ1-1; D gene unclear. The CDR3 consists of 12 residues. CDR1 MNHEY and CDR2 SVGEGT come from the germline V gene. The ends were cut back, 4 bases at V and 6 bases at J, with 9 bases in the middle. This CDR3 reads CASSSSGPEAFF. In nucleotides, the CDR3 is TGTGCCAGCAGTTCATCAGGACCTGAAGCTTTCTTT.

Note on this clone: Additional DNA sequences in this sample encode the identical CDR3. The chain combines TRBV27 with TRBJ2-7, with a tentative D call TRBD1 (5 bases). The CDR3 spans 14 residues. The V end lost 3 bases, the J end lost 1 base, and 10 bases lay between the germline ends. Germline CDR1 reads MNHEY; CDR2 reads SMNVEV (reference sequence). In DNA form, the CDR3 reads TGTGCCAGCAGTTTGGGCCAGGGTTCCTACGAGCAGTACTTC. This encodes CASSLGQGSYEQYF.

The chain links TRBV10-3 to TRBJ1-1, with D possibly being TRBD1 (5 bases). The CDR3 contains 13 residues. The germline V and J ends were trimmed by 10 bases and 0 bases, with 12 bases remaining between them. CDR1 and CDR2 (germline): ENHRY, SYGVKD. CDR3 bases: TGTGCCACCCGGGGCTCGATGAACACTGAAGCTTTCTTT. This translates into CATRGSMNTEAFF.

The rearrangement joins TRBV4-1 to TRBJ1-5, with D possibly matching TRBD1 (5 bases). The germline CDR1 and CDR2 sequences are MGHRA and YSYEKL. V gave up 0 bases and J gave up 9 bases, with 15 bases separating them. CDR3 length: 15 residues. CDR3 protein: CASSQEERQGRPQHF. CDR3 DNA: TGCGCCAGCAGCCAAGAAGAAAGGCAGGGAAGGCCCCAGCATTTT.

This chain uses TRBV23-1 with TRBJ1-1; D ambiguous. TRBV23-1 is filed as an ORF, its function uncertain. The CDR3 contains 15 residues. Trimming stripped 8 bases from V and 2 bases from J, with 18 bases between. CDR3 protein: CASPPELLGNTEAFF. Here the CDR3 DNA reads TGCGCCAGCCCCCCCGAGCTCCTGGGAAACACTGAAGCTTTCTTT.

The chain combines TRBV9 with TRBJ2-2; no clear D gene. Germline V gene lookup returns CDR1 SGDLS and CDR2 YYNGEE. There are 16 residues in the CDR3. The ends were cut back, 0 bases at V and 0 bases at J, with 9 bases in the middle. CDR3 amino acids: CASSVASHTNTGELFF. The CDR3 DNA reads as TGTGCCAGCAGCGTAGCCAGTCACACGAACACCGGGGAGCTGTTTTTT.

The chain combines TRBV6-1 with TRBJ2-6, with D maybe TRBD1 (6 bases). CDR3 size: 17 residues. Trimming took 3 bases from V and 1 from J, leaving 13 bases between them. CDR1 and CDR2 (germline): MNHNS, SASEGT. The CDR3 region is CASSDGTLSSGANVLTF. Here the CDR3 DNA reads TGTGCCAGCAGTGACGGGACACTTTCTTCTGGGGCCAACGTCCTGACTTTC.

The chain carries TRBV14 and TRBJ2-7, with D possibly TRBD1 on 5 matching bases. Germline assignment: CDR1 SGHDN and CDR2 FVKESK. The CDR3 runs to 15 residues. V was pared by 4 bases and J by 0 bases, with 13 bases between. The CDR3 nucleotides read TGTGCCAGCAGCCCAACCGACAGCTACTCCTACGAGCAGTACTTC. Translated: CASSPTDSYSYEQYF.